This T cell receptor beta chain was recovered during a study of spatial heterogeneity in lung cancer. This clonotype was observed a handful of times. Its matching antigen is unknown. This beta chain came through as a stray read in a library set up for alpha chains, and its size says little. The sample's time point: sample taken at primary tumor resection. Just over 70 TRACERx patients with early, untreated non-small cell lung cancer donated samples. Whole RNA, which was extracted from tumor, nontumor lung tissue or frozen PBMC, was sequenced without any cell sorting. On each TCR cDNA molecule, a unique molecular identifier was present. TCRdb re-analysed the 5' RACE reads in MiXCR, keeping a single row per CDR3 protein. This table has some 10,000 distinct CDR3 sequences, 6% to 6.5% appearing once. This CDR3 is 16 amino acids long. Germline V gene lookup returns CDR1 MGHRA and CDR2 YSYEKL. J was trimmed by 5 bases and V by 2 bases; bases with no gene match: 3.

Study-level points and caveats: One measure, the expanded intratumoral alpha and beta TCR count, tracked tumor mutation counts.

V gene TRBV4-1 combines with J gene TRBJ2-2; 12 nucleotides align to TRBD2. The receptor was isolated from a male donor with early-stage non-small cell lung cancer. Here the sequenced sample was lung tumor tissue, taken at surgery. CDR3 sequence (DNA): TGCGCCAGCAGCCAACTAGCGGGAGGGCCAACCGGGGAGCTGTTTTTT. It encodes CASSQLAGGPTGELFF.